This TCR beta chain is from a study of T cell responses to AZD1222 COVID-19 vaccine. Broader study findings: The reported proportion of spike-specific TCRs targeting unmutated variant regions was nearly half. A mostly white British donor set with more females was recruited, and clonal diversity was possibly underestimated. None of the repertoires were sampled until the peak T cell response had passed.

Repertoires were generated with immunoSEQ multiplex PCR, while TCRdb's copy carries only in-frame clones and drops some. The data contain 180,000 or so clones, 80% to 95% of them singletons. Trimming left V 4 bases short and J 1 base short, with 13 bases between. The CDR3 totals 15 residues. In germline, CDR1 is LNHDA, CDR2 SQIVND (reference sequence). On this clone: The antigen remains undetermined.

Doses given second, at about 4 or about 12 weeks, were pooled. V gene TRBV19 combines with J gene TRBJ1-2; D is uncertain. This sequence originates from an adult who received the AZD1222 COVID-19 vaccine. This sample comprised peripheral blood, obtained 28 days after the second AZD1222 dose. The CDR3 DNA follows: TGTGCCAGTAGTACCTCCCACCTGGGTAACTATGGCTACACCTTC. This translates into CASSTSHLGNYGYTF.